This paragraph reports one T cell receptor (beta chain). The target antigen is unknown. Produced via immunoSEQ multiplex PCR; TCRdb's table is partial and in-frame only. In the table there are 160,000 or so clones, approximately 90% of which are singletons. These data originate in a study of cytomegalovirus exposure and HLA in healthy donors. Study information: The platform used for the roughly 130 validation repertoires matched that of the roughly 670 first-cohort repertoires, a later analysis reported.

This CDR3 comprises 14 residues. The V end lost 10 bases, the J end lost 0 bases, and 14 bases lay between the germline ends. Germline V gives CDR1 MNHEY, CDR2 SMNVEV (reference sequence). General study points: In vitro work confirmed that three CMV-associated chains recognize CMV antigens. The authors enumerated roughly 180 TCR beta chains as linked to cytomegalovirus. Accounts indicate the classifier identified cytomegalovirus status with strong specificity and sensitivity.

What was sequenced was PBMCs. The chain recombines TRBV27 with TRBJ2-3; unclear D gene. This receptor was identified in a man aged 18 to 30 in good health and CMV-seronegative. The CDR3 protein is CATNTLGSTDTQYF. In nucleotides, the CDR3 is TGTGCCACCAATACATTGGGCAGCACAGATACGCAGTATTTT.